The rows below give T cell receptor beta chains drawn from one sample of a study of blood T cell repertoires in COVID-19. Using immunoSEQ multiplex PCR, the repertoire was profiled, and TCRdb retains in-frame clones only, with some absent. Of approximately 120,000 clones listed, around 88% are singletons. Sequences were obtained from peripheral blood. The source of these receptors is a human donor in a cohort sampled during active COVID-19. The CDR3 runs from the conserved cysteine through the conserved F or W. D genes are given only for firm matches. Rows may omit the clone size; those that give it use once, few, many or a size class.

size: -
V: TRBV7-2
D: -
J: TRBJ1-5
DNA: TGTGCCAGCAGCCCCGGGGGGGGCAATCAGCCCCAGCATTTT
CDR3: CASSPGGGNQPQHF

size: -
V: TRBV18
D: -
J: TRBJ2-7
DNA: TGTGCCAGCTCAACCCAAGGAGGGTGGCCCTACGAGCAGTACTTC
CDR3: CASSTQGGWPYEQYF

size: -
V: TRBV30
D: -
J: TRBJ2-7
DNA: TGTGCCTGGACTTCAGGGACATATTCCTACGAGCAGTACTTC
CDR3: CAWTSGTYSYEQYF

size: once
V: TRBV7-8
D: -
J: TRBJ1-5
DNA: TGTGCCAGCAGCTTAGATGAGGCCTATAGCAATCAGCCCCAGCATTTT
CDR3: CASSLDEAYSNQPQHF

size: -
V: TRBV4-1
D: TRBD2
J: TRBJ2-1
DNA: TGCGCCAGCAGCCAAGAAGGACCCTCGGGACTACGCAATGAGCAGTTCTTC
CDR3: CASSQEGPSGLRNEQFF

size: few
V: TRBV3-1/TRBV3-2
D: TRBD1
J: TRBJ1-5
DNA: TGTGCCAGCAGCCAAGCTAGGGGGCCCTATAGCAATCAGCCCCAGCATTTT
CDR3: CASSQARGPYSNQPQHF

size: -
V: TRBV6-5
D: TRBD1
J: TRBJ1-1
DNA: TGTGCCAGCAGATTGCACAGGGGGGAGAACACTGAAGCTTTCTTT
CDR3: CASRLHRGENTEAFF

size: -
V: TRBV7-6
D: -
J: TRBJ2-5
DNA: TGTGCCAGCAGCTCAGGGGAGACCCAGTACTTC
CDR3: CASSSGETQYF

size: few
V: TRBV6-5
D: -
J: TRBJ1-2
DNA: TGTGCCAGCAGTTCACCCACGGGTTCTGGCTATGGCTACACCTTC
CDR3: CASSSPTGSGYGYTF

size: -
V: TRBV19
D: -
J: TRBJ2-3
DNA: TGTGCCAGTAGACCCCAAGACCCAGGAGATACGCAGTATTTT
CDR3: CASRPQDPGDTQYF

size: -
V: TRBV19
D: TRBD2
J: TRBJ2-2
DNA: TGTGCCAGTACCGAACGTGGGACTAGCGGGTCAACGAACACCGGGGAGCTGTTTTTT
CDR3: CASTERGTSGSTNTGELFF

size: -
V: TRBV6-5
D: TRBD1
J: TRBJ1-2
DNA: TGTGCCAGCAGGGAGACAGGGAGCTATGGCTACACCTTC
CDR3: CASRETGSYGYTF

size: -
V: TRBV7-9
D: -
J: TRBJ1-3
DNA: TGTGCCAGCAGCTTTTATGAGGGAACGACTGGAAACACCATATATTTT
CDR3: CASSFYEGTTGNTIYF

size: -
V: TRBV19
D: -
J: TRBJ2-1
DNA: TGTGCCAGTATGGACACTATAAGGCCTTACAATGAGCAGTTCTTC
CDR3: CASMDTIRPYNEQFF

size: -
V: TRBV6-6
D: -
J: TRBJ2-3
DNA: TGTGCCAGCAGTTACTCGCTCGGGGAGAGCACAGATACGCAGTATTTT
CDR3: CASSYSLGESTDTQYF

size: -
V: TRBV7-2
D: -
J: TRBJ1-2
DNA: TGTGCCAGCAGCTTAGGACTCGGGGGTTGGGGAGGCTACACCTTC
CDR3: CASSLGLGGWGGYTF

size: few
V: TRBV10-3
D: TRBD2
J: TRBJ2-2
DNA: TGTGCCATCAGCTCAGCGGGAGGGAACACCGGGGAGCTGTTTTTT
CDR3: CAISSAGGNTGELFF

size: -
V: TRBV20-1
D: TRBD2
J: TRBJ2-5
DNA: TGCAGTGCCCCGGGGGGAGAGACCCAGTACTTC
CDR3: CSAPGGETQYF

size: -
V: TRBV3-1/TRBV3-2
D: -
J: TRBJ1-4
DNA: TGTGCCAGCAGCCAAAGGGGGAAGGGAGCTAATGAAAAACTGTTTTTT
CDR3: CASSQRGKGANEKLFF

size: -
V: TRBV6-5
D: -
J: TRBJ2-7
DNA: TGTGCCAGCAGCCGAAGCGGGTCCTCCTACGAGCAGTACTTC
CDR3: CASSRSGSSYEQYF

size: -
V: TRBV24-1
D: -
J: TRBJ1-2
DNA: TGTGCCACCAAGGCGGGAATCTATGGCTACACCTTC
CDR3: CATKAGIYGYTF

size: -
V: TRBV7-2
D: TRBD2
J: TRBJ2-7
DNA: TGTGCCAGCAGCCCCCGACTGGGGGGGTACGAGCAGTACTTC
CDR3: CASSPRLGGYEQYF

size: once
V: TRBV19
D: TRBD2
J: TRBJ2-5
DNA: TGTGCCAGTAGTCCACGGACTAGACCCTATACCCAGTACTTC
CDR3: CASSPRTRPYTQYF

size: -
V: TRBV6-5
D: -
J: TRBJ1-1
DNA: TGTGCCAGCTGGGGTTTGGGGCAGAACACTGAAGCTTTCTTT
CDR3: CASWGLGQNTEAFF

size: -
V: TRBV2
D: TRBD1
J: TRBJ2-3
DNA: TGTGCCAGCCAACGTCAGGGGGCCTACACAGATACGCAGTATTTT
CDR3: CASQRQGAYTDTQYF

size: -
V: TRBV6-1
D: -
J: TRBJ1-1
DNA: TGTGCCAGCAGTGACAGGGTTTCTGAAGCTTTCTTT
CDR3: CASSDRVSEAFF

size: -
V: TRBV7-9
D: -
J: TRBJ2-1
DNA: TGTGCCAGCAGCATTATAAGGGGCCAGGGGATATACAATGAGCAGTTCTTC
CDR3: CASSIIRGQGIYNEQFF

size: -
V: TRBV18
D: -
J: TRBJ2-3
DNA: TGTGCCAGCTCACCATTCCCAGGCACAGATACGCAGTATTTT
CDR3: CASSPFPGTDTQYF

size: -
V: TRBV5-1
D: TRBD2
J: TRBJ2-1
DNA: TGCGCCAGCAGCTCCAATAGCGGGAGGGCCGCGAATGAGCAGTTCTTC
CDR3: CASSSNSGRAANEQFF

size: once
V: TRBV7-9
D: -
J: TRBJ2-3
DNA: TGTGCCAGCAGCTGGAGGTCCACAGATACGCAGTATTTT
CDR3: CASSWRSTDTQYF

size: -
V: TRBV19
D: -
J: TRBJ1-2
DNA: TGTGCCAGTAGACCAGGGACTGCCTATTATGGCTACACCTTC
CDR3: CASRPGTAYYGYTF

size: -
V: TRBV19
D: TRBD1
J: TRBJ2-2
DNA: TGTGCCAGTAGGGGACAGCCGCTTAACACCGGGGAGCTGTTTTTT
CDR3: CASRGQPLNTGELFF

size: once
V: TRBV9
D: -
J: TRBJ1-2
DNA: TGTGCCAGCAGCGTAGGAGACAACCTGCGTTTGGGCTACACCTTC
CDR3: CASSVGDNLRLGYTF

size: -
V: TRBV5-4
D: TRBD2
J: TRBJ2-7
DNA: TGTGCCAGCAGCCCCCAGACTAGCGCAGTATACGAGCAGTACTTC
CDR3: CASSPQTSAVYEQYF

size: -
V: TRBV7-2
D: TRBD1
J: TRBJ2-2
DNA: TGTGCCAGCAACAGGGGGTTGAACACCGGGGAGCTGTTTTTT
CDR3: CASNRGLNTGELFF

size: -
V: TRBV5-6
D: -
J: TRBJ2-1
DNA: TGTGCCAGCAGCTTTCGCCGGGAGAGCACCTACAATGAGCAGTTCTTC
CDR3: CASSFRRESTYNEQFF

size: once
V: TRBV3-1/TRBV3-2
D: TRBD2
J: TRBJ2-5
DNA: TGTGCCAGCATACACAGACTAGCGTCTGCGGAGACCCAGTACTTC
CDR3: CASIHRLASAETQYF

size: -
V: TRBV6-1
D: -
J: TRBJ2-3
DNA: TGTGCCAGCAGTGCCGAACGTAACAGACCACAAGATACGCAGTATTTT
CDR3: CASSAERNRPQDTQYF

size: -
V: TRBV18
D: -
J: TRBJ1-5
DNA: TGTGCCAGCTCACCGATGGTAGGGCAGGGACAGCCCCAGCATTTT
CDR3: CASSPMVGQGQPQHF

size: -
V: TRBV6-6
D: -
J: TRBJ2-7
DNA: TGTGCCAGCAGCCCTGTGGTGGGGAGCTCCTACGAGCAGTACTTC
CDR3: CASSPVVGSSYEQYF

size: few
V: TRBV19
D: -
J: TRBJ2-1
DNA: TGTGCCAGTAGTTCGACAGGCGATACTGAGCAGTTCTTC
CDR3: CASSSTGDTEQFF

size: -
V: TRBV27
D: -
J: TRBJ2-1
DNA: TGTGCCAGCATACCAGGCGGGTACGCCTACAATGAGCAGTTCTTC
CDR3: CASIPGGYAYNEQFF

size: -
V: TRBV7-2
D: TRBD2
J: TRBJ2-3
DNA: TGTGCCAGCAGCTCCCCCCATGTGGCGGGAGGTAAGGGAGATACGCAGTATTTT
CDR3: CASSSPHVAGGKGDTQYF

size: -
V: TRBV6-5
D: -
J: TRBJ2-2
DNA: TGTGCCAGCAGTTACTCGCGACTTAACACCGGGGAGCTGTTTTTT
CDR3: CASSYSRLNTGELFF

size: -
V: TRBV6-1
D: TRBD1
J: TRBJ1-2
DNA: TGTGCCAGTCGGCAGGGGGCCGATGGCTACACCTTC
CDR3: CASRQGADGYTF

size: -
V: TRBV19
D: TRBD2
J: TRBJ2-3
DNA: TGTGCCAGTCGAGACGGGCCCCTACTTGGCGGGAGAGATACGCAGTATTTT
CDR3: CASRDGPLLGGRDTQYF